This TCR beta chain comes out of a study of T cells expressing NK-cell markers (dated by TCRdb to the early 2020s). Turning to the overall study: In sorted CD3+CD56+NKG2C+, CD3+CD56+NKG2C- and CD3+CD56-NKG2C+ T-cell subsets from eight donors, TCR beta-chain repertoires were profiled. Among the eight sequenced donors, seven were HCMV-seropositive and one was HCMV-seronegative. All eight donors whose samples were sequenced were randomly selected healthy volunteers, three of them men and five women. Libraries were sequenced as 2 x 150 bp reads on Illumina HiSeq 2000/2500, MiSeq or NextSeq.

To determine HCMV serostatus, a commercial ELISA kit was used to detect HCMV-specific IgG in serum. Ficoll density gradient centrifugation was used to isolate peripheral blood mononuclear cells from blood. From cysteine to phenylalanine, the CDR3 is 13 amino acids long. DNA for this receptor is not on file. The germline V gene supplies CDR1 SQVTM and CDR2 ANQGSEA. Results and caveats for the whole study, not just this receptor: For six donors, the dominant CD3+CD56+NKG2C+ clonotypes were among the top 10 CD8+ clonotypes and accounted for roughly 1.0-8% of CD8+ T cells. Whether the expanded NKG2C-expressing T cell clones were specific for HCMV antigens remained unclear. Those dominant clonotypes were again the most abundant among CD3+CD56-NKG2C+ cells in a handful of donors, at roughly 28.3-65%.

Turning to this clonotype: The clone's antigen remains unknown.

Sequenced using an Illumina HiSeq 2000. The TCR beta cDNA libraries were made using 5'RACE template switching, a step that added both a universal primer site and unique molecular identifiers. cDNA synthesis was primed from the TCR beta constant segment, followed by two successive PCR amplification steps. In the source study's methods: MIGEC was used to demultiplex reads and group the reads by UMI, and MiTCR was used to assemble and quantify clonotypes. Only TCR cDNA sequences supported by at least two reads were kept to exclude erroneous sequences. The tcR package was used for downstream repertoire analysis, and clonotypes were matched between fractions using CDR3 nucleotide sequence together with V segment. Antigen specificity was annotated against VDJdb with VDJmatch, allowing one amino acid substitution in CDR3. TCRdb reprocessed the reads into one record per CDR3 protein sequence, lacking DNA. What appears here as the V and J calls and clone size reflects TCRdb's work, not the paper's. The table held for this sample gives 250,000 to 300,000 distinct CDR3 sequences. Clones ranked in the top ten supply more than 3.5% of the sample.

Recombination joined TRBV29-1 with TRBJ1-1. What was sequenced was blood T cells: a sorted CD56 or NKG2C T cell subset, CD4+ or CD8+ T cells, or bulk PBMC T cells (not recorded which). The source is a woman between 18 and 69 years old in good health. The CDR3 in this case is CSVWTDPNTEAFF.